This TCR beta chain is from a study of cytomegalovirus exposure and HLA in healthy donors. Overall study findings and caveats: Upon later analysis, HLA-associated TCR beta chains proved more clonally expanded than other, equally common chains. Per published accounts, TCR beta sequences correctly predicted the HLA-A and HLA-B alleles of most subjects.

Concerning this clone itself: What it binds is unknown.

Vbeta (60) and Jbeta (13) primers were used in the PCR. Profiled with immunoSEQ multiplex PCR; TCRdb holds only in-frame clones, not every one. The sample carries about 160,000 clones, around three quarters recorded once. The CDR3 totals 18 residues. This clonotype was sampled from a middle-aged man in good health and CMV-seronegative. This rearrangement joins TRBV21-1 to TRBJ2-1; the tabulated D call, TRBD2, remains unverified against the DNA. TRBV21-1 is described as a pseudogene. The sample was PBMCs. The CDR3 protein is CASSKGCLCREGYNEQFF. In DNA form, the CDR3 reads TGTGCCAGCAGCAAAGGGTGTTTATGTCGGGAGGGATACAATGAGCAGTTCTTC.